The 21 T cell receptor beta chains below were found in one sample sequenced in a study of human T cells and chemical hapten exposure. Using its own MiXCR run on the RACE reads, TCRdb lists one record per CDR3 protein. In the table there are 95,000 to 150,000 distinct CDR3 sequences, approximately 10% of which are singletons. Regarding time point: patch test 3, about 24 weeks after DPC sensitization. Treatment meaning: therapeutic diphenylcyclopropenone sensitization with weekly scalp DPC. The material sequenced was whole blood, taken in connection with sensitization to the hapten diphenylcyclopropenone (DPC). The receptor source for this set is a woman in her forties or fifties with alopecia areata. Some clones in this sample may be carry-over from other donors' samples.

In this sample, this clonotype turned up many times. V is TRBV24-1 and J is TRBJ2-2; D is uncertain. The CDR3 runs 14 residues. Germline V lookup: CDR1 KGHDR, CDR2 SFDVKD. The germline V and J ends were trimmed by 4 bases and 0 bases, with 5 bases remaining between them. CDR3 residues: CATSETANTGELFF. CDR3 nucleotides: TGTGCCACCAGTGAAACAGCGAACACCGGGGAGCTGTTTTTT.

This clonotype was detected a few times. The chain has TRBV4-2 and TRBJ1-5, with D uncertain. CDR3 length equals 13 residues. The germline V gene has CDR1 LGHNA and CDR2 YNFKEQ. With 0 bases removed from V and 7 bases from J, the gap between germline ends came to 7 bases. CDR3: CASSQEVWQPQHF. CDR3 nucleotide sequence: TGTGCCAGCAGCCAAGAGGTGTGGCAGCCCCAGCATTTT.

This clonotype was seen at least ten times. The chain couples TRBV5-1 to TRBJ1-1, with D possibly being TRBD1 (6 bases). Germline values: CDR1 SGHRS, CDR2 YFSETQ. This CDR3 is built from 16 residues. Trimming stripped 4 bases from V and 1 base from J, with 17 bases between. The CDR3 spells CASSADRPSRNTEAFF. The CDR3 DNA reads as TGCGCCAGCAGCGCCGACAGGCCCTCCCGGAACACTGAAGCTTTCTTT. The whole variable domain, remainder taken from reference TRBV5-1 and TRBJ1-1, is KAGVTQTPRYLIKTRGQQVTLSCSPISGHRSVSWYQQTPGQGLQFLFEYFSETQRNKGNFPGRFSGRQFSNSRSEMNVSTLELGDSALYLCASSADRPSRNTEAFFGQGTRLTVV.

This clonotype was counted between two and nine times. This chain joins TRBV27 and TRBJ1-5; D is unresolved. This CDR3 comprises 14 residues. Germline V gene sequence: CDR1 MNHEY, CDR2 SMNVEV (reference sequence). V gave up 6 bases and J gave up 2 bases, with 11 bases separating them. CDR3 residues: CASRSGWGNQPQHF. The DNA of the CDR3 is TGTGCCAGCAGATCGGGATGGGGCAATCAGCCCCAGCATTTT.

CDR3 loop: CSAPQGVKAYNEQFF. CDR3 coding DNA: TGCAGTGCCCCCCAAGGGGTAAAGGCCTACAATGAGCAGTTCTTC. V usage is TRBV20-1 and J usage is TRBJ2-1, with D perhaps TRBD1 (5 bases). The germline V gene has CDR1 DFQATT and CDR2 SNEGSKA (reference sequence). Trimming cost V 6 bases and J 2 bases, with 17 bases left between them. This CDR3 is built from 15 residues.

This sequence joins TRBV5-1 and TRBJ2-7, with 9 nucleotides matching TRBD2. Germline CDR1 SGHRS, CDR2 YFSETQ. The CDR3 consists of 15 residues. V lost 3 bases, J lost 2 bases, and 6 bases stayed unmatched. CDR3: CASSSSSGVPYEQYF. The CDR3 DNA is TGCGCCAGCAGCTCTTCTAGCGGGGTGCCCTACGAGCAGTACTTC.

The gene calls are TRBV9 and TRBJ2-7; D might be TRBD1 or TRBD2, each matching 5 bases. The V end was cut by 4 bases, the J end by 7 bases, with 18 bases between. Per germline, CDR1 SGDLS and CDR2 YYNGEE. The CDR3 totals 14 residues. The CDR3 sequence: CASSPPGRSGEQYF. CDR3 in DNA: TGTGCCAGCAGCCCACCGGGACGCTCGGGGGAGCAGTACTTC.

This rearrangement joins TRBV16 to TRBJ1-1; weak D call: TRBD1 (6 bases). V lost 10 bases and J 1 base, leaving 13 bases between the germline ends. This CDR3 has 13 amino acids. Germline CDR1 and CDR2: KGHSY and FQNENV. The chain's CDR3 is CANGWGANTEAFF. As DNA, the CDR3 is TGTGCCAACGGGTGGGGGGCGAACACTGAAGCTTTCTTT.

This sequence joins TRBV10-2 and TRBJ2-7; D might be TRBD2 (5 bases). There are 10 residues in the CDR3. V shed 8 bases and J shed 7 bases, with 9 bases lying between them. Per germline, CDR1 WSHSY and CDR2 SAAADI. The CDR3 region has the DNA TGCGCCAGCCTGGCGGGTGAGCAGTACTTC. As protein: CASLAGEQYF.

With respect to this clonotype: A read error is possible here, since a much larger clone lies one base away. The rearrangement links TRBV15 to TRBJ1-2; D is ambiguous. CDR3 size: 12 residues. V shed 3 bases and J shed 6 bases, with 8 bases lying between them. The germline V gene encodes CDR1 LNHNV and CDR2 YYDKDF (reference sequence). The CDR3 loop is CATSSAGDGYTF. The CDR3 DNA follows: TGTGCCACCAGCAGTGCAGGCGATGGCTACACCTTC.

The chain carries TRBV5-8 and TRBJ2-5; D uncertain. This CDR3 is built from 15 residues. V shed 2 bases and J shed 9 bases, with 20 bases lying between them. Germline V CDR1 and CDR2: SGHTS, YDEGEE. CDR3 DNA sequence: TGTGCCAGCAGCTTAATCAGCGCCACACCGCAGGCCCAGTACTTC. This translates into CASSLISATPQAQYF. The variable domain in full, with the rest retrieved from reference TRBV5-8 and TRBJ2-5, is EAGVTQSPTHLIKTRGQQATLRCSPISGHTSVYWYQQALGLGLQFLLWYDEGEERNRGNFPPRFSGRQFPNYSSELNVNALELEDSALYLCASSLISATPQAQYFGPGTRLLVL.

A few counts support this clonotype. The CDR3 is CSVETGSVPTEAFF. For the CDR3, the DNA is TGCAGCGTTGAGACCGGGTCCGTGCCCACTGAAGCTTTCTTT. The chain links TRBV29-1 to TRBJ1-1; D gene unclear. Germline CDR1 is SQVTM and CDR2 is ANQGSEA. This CDR3 spans 14 amino acids. Trimming left V 3 bases short and J 4 bases short, with 15 bases between.

The chain is built from TRBV5-1 and TRBJ1-4; D unclear. Germline CDR1 is SGHRS and CDR2 is YFSETQ. The CDR3 runs to 13 residues. Deletions cut 0 bases from V and 3 bases from J, with 3 bases between. The chain's CDR3 is CASSLEANEKLFF. The CDR3 DNA follows: TGCGCCAGCAGCTTGGAAGCTAATGAAAAACTGTTTTTT.

The sample holds many counts of this clonotype. This chain links TRBV20-1 with TRBJ1-1; D perhaps matches TRBD1 (6 bases). Between the trimmed V and J ends, which lost 1 base and 0 bases, there was a span of 9 bases. The CDR3 is 14 residues long. Germline V gives CDR1 DFQATT, CDR2 SNEGSKA (reference sequence). CDR3 residues: CSARVGAMNTEAFF. CDR3 nucleotides: TGCAGTGCTAGAGTGGGGGCAATGAACACTGAAGCTTTCTTT.

In its sample, this clonotype was seen many times. This chain uses TRBV7-8 with TRBJ2-1; 10 bases line up with TRBD2. The CDR3 is 15 amino acids. The germline CDR1 and CDR2 sequences are SGHVS and FQNEAQ. Trimming at V came to 6 bases and at J to 0 bases, leaving 2 bases not matched to a gene. CDR3 residues: CASRSSGSSYNEQFF. The DNA for the CDR3 is TGTGCCAGCAGGTCTAGCGGGAGCTCCTACAATGAGCAGTTCTTC.

This clonotype was counted many times. V and J are TRBV6-5 and TRBJ1-1; the match to TRBD1 covers 9 bases. The germline CDR1 and CDR2 sequences are MNHEY and SVGAGI. The CDR3 consists of 14 residues. V was pared by 4 bases and J by 2 bases, with 2 bases of the junction left unmatched. DNA of the CDR3: TGTGCCAGCAGTTGGACAGGGGCTAACACTGAAGCTTTCTTT. Amino acids: CASSWTGANTEAFF.

This chain connects TRBV24-1 to TRBJ2-7; D remains unclear. The CDR3 is 14 residues long. V was clipped by 5 bases and J by 5 bases, with 15 bases between them. The germline CDR1 and CDR2 sequences are KGHDR and SFDVKD. CDR3 loop: CATSASRRSDEQYF. CDR3 coding DNA: TGTGCCACCAGTGCCTCCAGAAGAAGCGACGAGCAGTACTTC.

The gene calls are TRBV20-1 and TRBJ1-1; D is possibly TRBD1 (6 bases). The V gene's germline CDR1 is DFQATT and CDR2 SNEGSKA (reference sequence). V was pared by 6 bases and J by 0 bases, with 11 bases between. This CDR3 has 13 amino acids. CDR3 sequence: CSARGRMNTEAFF. DNA for the CDR3: TGCAGTGCCAGGGGACGGATGAACACTGAAGCTTTCTTT.

The V gene is TRBV7-2, the J gene TRBJ2-5; 7 nucleotides align to TRBD2. The V and J ends lost 4 bases and 4 bases, in that order; junction bases with no gene match: 6. The CDR3 contains 14 residues. Germline assignment: CDR1 SGHTA and CDR2 FQGNSA. DNA of the CDR3: TGTGCCAGCAGCTACCAGGGAGGGTCAGAGACCCAGTACTTC. Amino acid sequence: CASSYQGGSETQYF. Based on the CDR3 plus reference TRBV7-2 and TRBJ2-5, the full variable domain is GAGVSQSPSNKVTEKGKDVELRCDPISGHTALYWYRQSLGQGLEFLIYFQGNSAPDKSGLPSDRFSAERTGGSVSTLTIQRTQQEDSAVYLCASSYQGGSETQYFGPGTRLLVL.

This clonotype was seen a few times. This rearrangement joins TRBV7-2 to TRBJ2-7, with a possible D match to TRBD1 (6 bases). This CDR3 spans 13 amino acids. Germline values: CDR1 SGHTA, CDR2 FQGNSA. Trimming removed 5 bases at V and 5 bases at J, with 13 bases between. CDR3 coding DNA: TGTGCCAGCAGCCTCCGACAGGCCCACGAGCAGTACTTC. As protein: CASSLRQAHEQYF.

This sequence joins TRBV7-2 and TRBJ1-2; unclear D gene. The CDR3 has 12 residues. Germline CDR1 reads SGHTA; CDR2 reads FQGNSA. V was clipped by 1 base and J by 6 bases, with 6 bases between them. CDR3: CASSLVLDGYTF. CDR3 DNA: TGTGCCAGCAGCTTAGTTCTCGATGGCTACACCTTC.